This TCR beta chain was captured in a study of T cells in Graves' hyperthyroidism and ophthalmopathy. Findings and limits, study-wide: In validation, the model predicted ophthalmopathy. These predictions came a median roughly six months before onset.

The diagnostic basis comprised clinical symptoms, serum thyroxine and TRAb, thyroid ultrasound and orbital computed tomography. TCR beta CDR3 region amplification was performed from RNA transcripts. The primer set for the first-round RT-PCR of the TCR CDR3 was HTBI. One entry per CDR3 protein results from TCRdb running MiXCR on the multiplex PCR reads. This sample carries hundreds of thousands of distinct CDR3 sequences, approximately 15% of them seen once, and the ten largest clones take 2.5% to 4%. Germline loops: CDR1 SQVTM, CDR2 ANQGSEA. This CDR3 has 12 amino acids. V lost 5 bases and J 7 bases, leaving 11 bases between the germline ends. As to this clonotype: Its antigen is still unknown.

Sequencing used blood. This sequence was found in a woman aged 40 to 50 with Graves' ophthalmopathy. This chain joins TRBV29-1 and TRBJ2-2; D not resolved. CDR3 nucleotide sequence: TGCAGCGTTACGTTGCTTCACGGGGAGCTGTTTTTT. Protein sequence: CSVTLLHGELFF.